The entry below gives a single TCR beta chain sequence along with its context. Its antigen is not known. This specimen belongs to a study of cytomegalovirus exposure and HLA in healthy donors. General study points: There were several of the most significant clusters that appeared linked to common viral pathogens in a later analysis. Later analysis associated a missense DCLRE1C variant with TCR beta V- and J-gene trimming. Researchers reported that three CMV-associated chains were confirmed in vitro as CMV antigen-specific.

The PCR was carried out with 60 Vbeta primers and 13 Jbeta primers. Data came from immunoSEQ multiplex PCR; TCRdb stores just in-frame clones and leaves some out. Of some 180,000 clones in the sample, approximately 78% were seen once. The germline CDR1 and CDR2 sequences are SEHNR and FQNEAQ (reference sequence). V gave up 5 bases and J gave up 3 bases; unmatched junction bases: 5. The CDR3 runs 14 residues. The receptor's source is a woman in her 30s in good health and CMV-seropositive. The chain combines TRBV7-9 with TRBJ1-1; TRBD1 agrees at 8 bases. What was sequenced was PBMCs. CDR3 sequence (DNA): TGTGCCAGCAGCGCCTCGACAGGGGACACTGAAGCTTTCTTT. Residues: CASSASTGDTEAFF.